This T cell receptor beta chain was documented in a study of OX40 agonist ivuxolimab in advanced cancers. For the study at large: Every 2 weeks, patients got intravenous ivuxolimab at one of six dose levels (0.01-10 mg/kg). Study-level results: At doses 0.1 to 3.0 mg/kg, CD4+ and CD8+ clones expanded.

A word on this clone: What it binds is not known.

Generated by immunoSEQ multiplex PCR, the TCRdb table keeps only in-frame clones and is missing some. The table records roughly 56,000 clones, approximately 83% of them present only once. Germline V gives CDR1 SEHNR, CDR2 FQNEAQ (reference sequence). V was clipped by 2 bases and J by 6 bases; unmatched bases: 14. CDR3 length: 18 amino acids. The starting material was CD4+ or CD8+ T cells sorted from blood, obtained in a trial of the OX40 agonist ivuxolimab. The sequence derives from an adult with an advanced solid tumor such as melanoma, head and neck, liver or kidney cancer. J is TRBJ2-1 and V is TRBV7-9; 9 bases map to TRBD2. CDR3 loop: CASSLPPRLAGRGNEQFF. CDR3 in DNA: TGTGCCAGCAGCTTACCCCCTCGGCTAGCGGGACGGGGCAATGAGCAGTTCTTC.